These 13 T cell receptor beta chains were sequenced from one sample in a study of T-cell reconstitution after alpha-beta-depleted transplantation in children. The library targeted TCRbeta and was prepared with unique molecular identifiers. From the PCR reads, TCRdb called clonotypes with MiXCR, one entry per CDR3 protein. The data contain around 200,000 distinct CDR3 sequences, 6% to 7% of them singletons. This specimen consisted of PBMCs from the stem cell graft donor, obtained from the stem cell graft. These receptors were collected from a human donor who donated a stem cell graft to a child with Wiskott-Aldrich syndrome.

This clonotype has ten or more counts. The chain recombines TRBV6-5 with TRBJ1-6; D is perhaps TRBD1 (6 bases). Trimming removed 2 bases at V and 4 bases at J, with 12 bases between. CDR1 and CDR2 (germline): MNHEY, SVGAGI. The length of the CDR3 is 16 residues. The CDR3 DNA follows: TGTGCCAGCAGTTACATCGGGACATGGTATAATTCACCCCTCCACTTT. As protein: CASSYIGTWYNSPLHF.

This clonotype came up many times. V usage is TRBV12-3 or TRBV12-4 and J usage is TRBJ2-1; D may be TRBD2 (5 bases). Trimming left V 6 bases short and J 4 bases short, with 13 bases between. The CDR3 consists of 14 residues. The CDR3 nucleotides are TGTGCCAGCAGGGGTAGTTGGAGGTACAATGAGCAGTTCTTC. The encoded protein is CASRGSWRYNEQFF.

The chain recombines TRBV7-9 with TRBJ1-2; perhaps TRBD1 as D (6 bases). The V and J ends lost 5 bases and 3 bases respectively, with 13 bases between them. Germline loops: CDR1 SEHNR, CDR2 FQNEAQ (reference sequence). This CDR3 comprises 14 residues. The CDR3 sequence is CASSRDTNYYGYTF. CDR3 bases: TGTGCCAGCAGCCGGGACACGAACTACTATGGCTACACCTTC. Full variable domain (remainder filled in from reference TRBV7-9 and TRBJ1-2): DTGVSQNPRHKITKRGQNVTFRCDPISEHNRLYWYRQTLGQGPEFLTYFQNEAQLEKSRLLSDRFSAERPKGSFSTLEIQRTEQGDSAMYLCASSRDTNYYGYTFGSGTRLTVV.

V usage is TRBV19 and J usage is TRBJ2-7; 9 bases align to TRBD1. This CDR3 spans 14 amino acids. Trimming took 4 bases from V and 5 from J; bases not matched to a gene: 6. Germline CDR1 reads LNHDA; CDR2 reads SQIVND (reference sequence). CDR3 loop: CASSTGTGRNEQYF. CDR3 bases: TGTGCCAGTAGTACCGGGACAGGGAGAAACGAGCAGTACTTC.

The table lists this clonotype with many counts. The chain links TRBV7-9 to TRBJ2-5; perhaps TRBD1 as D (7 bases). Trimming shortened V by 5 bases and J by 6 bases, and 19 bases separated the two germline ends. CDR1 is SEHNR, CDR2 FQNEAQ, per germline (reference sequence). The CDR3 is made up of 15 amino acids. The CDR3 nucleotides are TGTGCCAGCAGCCCTCAGGGGGGACGTCCGCAGACCCAGTACTTC. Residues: CASSPQGGRPQTQYF.

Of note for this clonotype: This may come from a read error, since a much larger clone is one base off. CDR3 DNA: TGCGCCATCAGCCGCCGAGCTGGCGGGCTATACGAGCAGTACTTC. This sequence encodes CAISRRAGGLYEQYF. The chain employs TRBV4-3 and TRBJ2-7, with D perhaps TRBD2 (5 bases). The CDR3 is made up of 15 amino acids. The germline gives CDR1 LGHNA, CDR2 YSLEER.

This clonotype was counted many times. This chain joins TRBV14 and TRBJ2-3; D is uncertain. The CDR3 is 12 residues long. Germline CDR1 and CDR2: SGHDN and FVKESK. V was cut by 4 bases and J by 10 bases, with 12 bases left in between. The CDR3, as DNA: TGTGCCAGCAGCCCGGATATTTATGCGCAGTATTTT. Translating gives CASSPDIYAQYF. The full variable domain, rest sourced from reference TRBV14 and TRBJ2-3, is EAGVTQFPSHSVIEKGQTVTLRCDPISGHDNLYWYRRVMGKEIKFLLHFVKESKQDESGMPNNRFLAERTGGTYSTLKVQPAELEDSGVYFCASSPDIYAQYFGPGTRLTVL.

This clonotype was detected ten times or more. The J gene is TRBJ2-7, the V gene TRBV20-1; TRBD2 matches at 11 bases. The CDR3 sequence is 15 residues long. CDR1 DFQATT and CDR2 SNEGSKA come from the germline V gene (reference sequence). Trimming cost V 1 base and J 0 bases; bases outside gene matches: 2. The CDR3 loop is CSARGLAGSSYEQYF. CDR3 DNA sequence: TGCAGTGCTAGAGGACTAGCGGGATCCTCCTACGAGCAGTACTTC.

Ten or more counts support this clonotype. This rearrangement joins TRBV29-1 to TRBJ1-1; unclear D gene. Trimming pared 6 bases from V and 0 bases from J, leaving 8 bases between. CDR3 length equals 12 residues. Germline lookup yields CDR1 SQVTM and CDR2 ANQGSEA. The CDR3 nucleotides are TGCAGCGTGACCGTTTTGAACACTGAAGCTTTCTTT. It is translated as CSVTVLNTEAFF.

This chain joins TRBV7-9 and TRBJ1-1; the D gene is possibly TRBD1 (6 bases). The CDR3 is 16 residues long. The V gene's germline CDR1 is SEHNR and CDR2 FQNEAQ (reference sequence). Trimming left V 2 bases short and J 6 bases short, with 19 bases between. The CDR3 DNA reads TGTGCCAGCAGCTTATATCCGCGGACAGTAGCATCTGAAGCTTTCTTT. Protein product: CASSLYPRTVASEAFF.

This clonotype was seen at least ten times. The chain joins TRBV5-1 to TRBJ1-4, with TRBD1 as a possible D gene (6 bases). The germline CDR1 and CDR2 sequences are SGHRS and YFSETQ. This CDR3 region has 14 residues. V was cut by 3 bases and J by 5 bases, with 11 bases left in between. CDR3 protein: CASSSGAGNEKLFF. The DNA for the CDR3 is TGCGCCAGCAGCTCAGGGGCGGGCAATGAAAAACTGTTTTTT.

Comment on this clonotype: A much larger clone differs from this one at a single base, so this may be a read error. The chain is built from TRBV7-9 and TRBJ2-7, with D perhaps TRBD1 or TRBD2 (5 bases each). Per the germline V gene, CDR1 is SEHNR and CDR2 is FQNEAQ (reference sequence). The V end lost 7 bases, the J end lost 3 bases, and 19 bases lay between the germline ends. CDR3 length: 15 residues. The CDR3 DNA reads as TGTGCCAGCATCGGCCCCGGGACGGCCTTCTACGAGCAGTACTTC. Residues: CASIGPGTAFYEQYF.

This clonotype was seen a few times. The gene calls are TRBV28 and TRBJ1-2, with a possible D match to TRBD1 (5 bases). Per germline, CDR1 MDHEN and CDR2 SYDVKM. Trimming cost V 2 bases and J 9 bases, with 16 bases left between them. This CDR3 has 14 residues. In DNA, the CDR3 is TGTGCCAGCAGTTTACGCGGTCAGGGCAAGAGCTACACCTTC. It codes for CASSLRGQGKSYTF.